The source of this TCR beta chain is a study of radiation and T cells in renal cell carcinoma. Broader study findings: From baseline, blood top tumor clonotypes peaked at 2 weeks post-radiation.

Time point described: blood 4 weeks post-SBRT, at nephrectomy. As to treatment: 15 Gy SBRT to primary tumor, nephrectomy 4 weeks later. Nephrectomy followed 15 Gy stereotactic body radiation by 4 weeks. After SBRT, blood was collected at 2 and 4 weeks, plus baseline. Germline-derived CDR1 and CDR2 are LNHNV and YYDKDF (reference sequence). Deletions cut 1 base from V and 2 bases from J, with 11 bases between. The CDR3 extends over 15 amino acids. The assay was immunoSEQ multiplex PCR, and TCRdb's table has in-frame clones only and misses some. This table has about 77,000 clones, less than 90% appearing once. Points on this clone: Its cognate antigen is unknown.

This TCR was sampled from a woman in her sixties with renal cell carcinoma. Sequenced here: blood, sampled from a patient whose treatment included radiotherapy and nephrectomy. The chain has TRBV15 and TRBJ1-2; perhaps TRBD1 as D (5 bases). The CDR3 DNA reads as TGTGCCACCAGCAGAGTTGGGGGGTCGAACTATGGCTACACCTTC. It specifies CATSRVGGSNYGYTF.